Following are 12 T cell receptor beta chains from one sample sequenced in a study of monozygotic twins with cystic fibrosis. The assay was immunoSEQ multiplex PCR, and TCRdb's table has in-frame clones only and misses some. The sample includes roughly 25,000 clones, 95% to 98% of them seen just once. The specimen was blood. These TCRs come from a girl aged 2-10 years with cystic fibrosis.

The chain carries TRBV7-9 and TRBJ2-7, with TRBD2 matching over 11 bases. The ends lost 1 base at V and 4 bases at J; junction bases unmatched: 6. The CDR3 has 16 amino acids. Germline V lookup: CDR1 SEHNR, CDR2 FQNEAQ (reference sequence). CDR3 in DNA: TGTGCCAGCAGCTTAGGCTCCCGGACTAGCGGGTACGAGCAGTACTTC. It is translated as CASSLGSRTSGYEQYF.

The chain combines TRBV18 with TRBJ2-5; D perhaps matches TRBD2 (6 bases). Trimming took off 8 bases at V and 5 bases at J, with 18 bases between the two ends. CDR1 is KGHSH and CDR2 is LQKENI in the germline V gene. The CDR3 contains 14 residues. The chain's CDR3 is CASAAGTRTETQYF. The DNA for the CDR3 is TGTGCCAGCGCAGCCGGGACTCGGACGGAGACCCAGTACTTC.

For the CDR3, the DNA is TGCGCCAGCAGTCGGGACAGACCAAACTACGAGCAGTACTTC. This sequence encodes CASSRDRPNYEQYF. The V gene is TRBV4-1, the J gene TRBJ2-7; 7 nucleotides align to TRBD1. V shed 6 bases and J 3 bases; nucleotides not matched to a gene: 8. The germline CDR1 and CDR2 sequences are MGHRA and YSYEKL. CDR3 length equals 14 residues.

This sequence joins TRBV11-3 and TRBJ2-7, with 8 nucleotides matching TRBD2. Germline values: CDR1 SGHNT, CDR2 YENEEA. J lost 2 bases, V lost 1 base, and 4 bases had no gene match. The CDR3 consists of 15 residues. This CDR3 reads CASSLGSGGAYEQYF. Written as DNA, the CDR3 is TGTGCCAGCAGCTTAGGCTCGGGGGGGGCCTACGAGCAGTACTTC.

The chain has TRBV19 and TRBJ1-2, with a tentative D call TRBD1 (6 bases). V lost 8 bases, J lost 8 bases, and 27 bases lay in between. This CDR3 contains 16 residues. Germline values: CDR1 LNHDA, CDR2 SQIVND (reference sequence). The CDR3 is CASSGRGDRRFRGYTF. In nucleotides, the CDR3 is TGTGCCAGTTCGGGGAGGGGGGATCGGCGGTTTAGAGGCTACACCTTC. Supplemented by reference TRBV19 and TRBJ1-2, the full variable domain reads DGGITQSPKYLFRKEGQNVTLSCEQNLNHDAMYWYRQDPGQGLRLIYYSQIVNDFQKGDIAEGYSVSREKKESFPLTVTSAQKNPTAFYLCASSGRGDRRFRGYTFGSGTRLTVV.

The chain joins TRBV27 to TRBJ1-2, with D hard to call. Trimming stripped 4 bases from V and 4 bases from J, with 13 bases between. Germline V lookup: CDR1 MNHEY, CDR2 SMNVEV (reference sequence). The CDR3 is made up of 14 amino acids. In DNA, the CDR3 is TGTGCCAGCAGTTACACCCGAGGGAGCTATGGCTACACCTTC. Translated: CASSYTRGSYGYTF.

V is TRBV10-3 and J is TRBJ2-2; weak D call: TRBD1 (5 bases). The germline V gene has CDR1 ENHRY and CDR2 SYGVKD. Trimming removed 6 bases from V and 0 bases from J, with 11 bases in between. This CDR3 has 15 amino acids. The CDR3 region is CAISETGPNTGELFF. DNA for the CDR3: TGTGCCATCAGCGAAACAGGACCGAACACCGGGGAGCTGTTTTTT.

A few counts support this clone. The V and J genes are TRBV16 and TRBJ2-1; 9 nucleotides agree with TRBD2. With 0 bases clipped from V and 8 bases from J, the junction kept 8 bases outside the gene matches. This CDR3 is 16 amino acids long. Germline CDR1 KGHSY, CDR2 FQNENV. Here the CDR3 reads CASSQSAAGGPDEQFF. The CDR3 region has the DNA TGTGCCAGCAGCCAATCGGCTGCGGGAGGGCCGGATGAGCAGTTCTTC.

The rearrangement links TRBV4-1 to TRBJ2-7; TRBD2 aligns across 9 bases. The CDR3 covers 15 residues. V gave up 2 bases and J gave up 2 bases; unmatched junction bases: 4. Germline V CDR1 and CDR2: MGHRA, YSYEKL. This CDR3 reads CASSQIAGAPYEQYF. Written as DNA, the CDR3 is TGCGCCAGCAGCCAAATAGCGGGAGCCCCCTACGAGCAGTACTTC.

The chain employs TRBV7-9 and TRBJ2-7, with a tentative D call TRBD1 (5 bases). Trimming took off 4 bases at V and 3 bases at J, with 16 bases between the two ends. Germline values: CDR1 SEHNR, CDR2 FQNEAQ (reference sequence). The length of the CDR3 is 15 residues. In nucleotides, the CDR3 is TGTGCCAGCAGCTCCCCAGGGCGTCAGGGCTACGAGCAGTACTTC. Translated, it gives CASSSPGRQGYEQYF.

The chain has TRBV5-4 and TRBJ2-5; unclear D gene. Per germline, CDR1 SGHNT and CDR2 YYREEE (reference sequence). This CDR3 is 14 amino acids long. V dropped 0 bases and J dropped 2 bases, with 8 bases sitting between them. DNA for the CDR3: TGTGCCAGCAGCTTGGCCCCGAAACAAGAGACCCAGTACTTC. It specifies CASSLAPKQETQYF.

This clone was seen once. The rearrangement links TRBV5-5 to TRBJ2-7; no reliable D call. Germline V gene lookup returns CDR1 SGHKS and CDR2 YYEKEE (reference sequence). V gave up 1 base and J gave up 1 base, with 9 bases separating them. The CDR3 covers 14 residues. Written as DNA, the CDR3 is TGTGCCAGCAGCTTGTACCGCGCATCCTACGAGCAGTACTTC. Protein sequence: CASSLYRASYEQYF.